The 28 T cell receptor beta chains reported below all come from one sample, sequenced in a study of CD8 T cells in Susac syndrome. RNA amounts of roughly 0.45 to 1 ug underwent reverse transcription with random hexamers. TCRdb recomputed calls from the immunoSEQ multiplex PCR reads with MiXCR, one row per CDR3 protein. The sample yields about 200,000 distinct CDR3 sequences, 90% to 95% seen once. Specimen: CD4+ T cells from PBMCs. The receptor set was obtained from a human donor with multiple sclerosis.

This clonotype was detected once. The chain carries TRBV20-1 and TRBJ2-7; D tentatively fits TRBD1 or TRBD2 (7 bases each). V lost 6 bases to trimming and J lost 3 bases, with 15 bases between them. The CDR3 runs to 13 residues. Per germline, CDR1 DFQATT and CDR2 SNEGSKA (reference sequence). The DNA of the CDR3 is TGCAGTGCCACTGGGAGGGGGCTCTACGAGCAGTACTTC. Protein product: CSATGRGLYEQYF.

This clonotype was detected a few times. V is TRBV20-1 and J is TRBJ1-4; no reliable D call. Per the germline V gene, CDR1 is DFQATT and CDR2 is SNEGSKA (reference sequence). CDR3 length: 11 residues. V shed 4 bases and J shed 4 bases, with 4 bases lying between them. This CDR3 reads CSANYNEKLFF. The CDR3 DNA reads TGCAGTGCTAACTATAATGAAAAACTGTTTTTT.

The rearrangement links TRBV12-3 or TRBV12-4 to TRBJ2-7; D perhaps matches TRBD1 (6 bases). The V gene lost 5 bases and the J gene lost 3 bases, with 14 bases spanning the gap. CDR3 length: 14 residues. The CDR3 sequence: CASSPGQTNYEQYF. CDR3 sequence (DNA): TGTGCCAGCAGTCCAGGACAGACCAACTACGAGCAGTACTTC.

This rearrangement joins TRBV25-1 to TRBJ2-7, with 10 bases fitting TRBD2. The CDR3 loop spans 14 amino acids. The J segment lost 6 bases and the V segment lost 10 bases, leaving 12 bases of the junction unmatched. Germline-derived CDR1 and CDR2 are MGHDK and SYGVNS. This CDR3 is CATRGAGGPGEQYF. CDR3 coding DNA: TGTGCCACGAGGGGAGCGGGAGGGCCGGGCGAGCAGTACTTC.

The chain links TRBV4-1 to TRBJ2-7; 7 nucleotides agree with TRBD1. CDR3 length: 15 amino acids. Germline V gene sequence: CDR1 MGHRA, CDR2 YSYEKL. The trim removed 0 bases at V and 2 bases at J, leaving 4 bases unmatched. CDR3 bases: TGCGCCAGCAGCCAAGAACCGACAGGGCCCTACGAGCAGTACTTC. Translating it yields CASSQEPTGPYEQYF.

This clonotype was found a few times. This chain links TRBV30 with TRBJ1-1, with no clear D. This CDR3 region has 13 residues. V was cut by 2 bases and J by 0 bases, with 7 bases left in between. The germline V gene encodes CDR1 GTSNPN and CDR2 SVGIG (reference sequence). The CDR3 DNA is TGTGCCTGGAGTCGGGGATTGAACACTGAAGCTTTCTTT. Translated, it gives CAWSRGLNTEAFF.

CDR3 region: CASSSEAFYGYTF. The CDR3 nucleotides are TGTGCCAGCAGCTCCGAGGCATTCTATGGCTACACCTTC. This chain joins TRBV7-2 and TRBJ1-2; D uncertain. V was trimmed by 4 bases and J by 4 bases, leaving 10 bases between them. The CDR3 is 13 residues long. Germline CDR1 and CDR2: SGHTA and FQGNSA.

The CDR3 is CASSLIRGTSYNEQFF. As DNA, the CDR3 is TGTGCCAGCAGCTTAATCCGGGGGACGTCCTACAATGAGCAGTTCTTC. This chain uses TRBV5-6 with TRBJ2-1; D is perhaps TRBD2 (6 bases). Germline V gives CDR1 SGHDT, CDR2 YYEEEE. V gave up 2 bases and J gave up 1 base, with 13 bases separating them. This CDR3 spans 16 amino acids.

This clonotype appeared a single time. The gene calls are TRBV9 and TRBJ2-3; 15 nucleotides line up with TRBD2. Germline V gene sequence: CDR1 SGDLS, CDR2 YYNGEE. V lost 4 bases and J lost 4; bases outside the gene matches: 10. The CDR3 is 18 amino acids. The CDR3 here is CASSPGLAGGNLPDTQYF. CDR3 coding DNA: TGTGCCAGCAGCCCGGGACTAGCGGGGGGAAACCTCCCAGATACGCAGTATTTT.

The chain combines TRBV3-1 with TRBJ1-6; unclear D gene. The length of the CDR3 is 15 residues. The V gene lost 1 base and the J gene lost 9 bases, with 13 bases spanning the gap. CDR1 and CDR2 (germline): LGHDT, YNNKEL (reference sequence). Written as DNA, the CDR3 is TGTGCCAGCAGCCAAGGGCAGGAATGGCCTTCACCCCTCCACTTT. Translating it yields CASSQGQEWPSPLHF.

Here the CDR3 DNA reads TGCAGCGTTAACAGGGGGTCGGGCAAAAACATTCAGTACTTC. Its translation is CSVNRGSGKNIQYF. This chain links TRBV29-1 with TRBJ2-4, with 8 bases identical to TRBD1. Germline CDR1 SQVTM, CDR2 ANQGSEA. The CDR3 spans 14 residues. The V segment lost 5 bases and the J segment 3 bases; nucleotides outside the gene matches: 6.

CDR3 DNA: TGTGCCAGCAGCTTAAGGGCAGCTCACGAGCAGTACTTC. Protein sequence: CASSLRAAHEQYF. The chain joins TRBV7-7 to TRBJ2-7; D unresolved. V was cut by 2 bases and J by 5 bases, with 10 bases left in between. This CDR3 spans 13 amino acids. The germline CDR1 and CDR2 sequences are SSHAT and FNYEAQ (reference sequence).

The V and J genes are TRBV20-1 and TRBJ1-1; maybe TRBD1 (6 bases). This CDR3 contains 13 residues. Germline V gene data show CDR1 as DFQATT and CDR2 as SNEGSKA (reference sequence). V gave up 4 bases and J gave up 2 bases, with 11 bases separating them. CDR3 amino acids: CSAKGGKNTEAFF. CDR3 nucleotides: TGCAGTGCTAAAGGGGGGAAAAACACTGAAGCTTTCTTT.

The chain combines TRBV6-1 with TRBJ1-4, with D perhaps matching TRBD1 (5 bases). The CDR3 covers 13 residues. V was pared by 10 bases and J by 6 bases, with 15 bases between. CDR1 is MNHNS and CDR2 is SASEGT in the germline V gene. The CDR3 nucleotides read TGTGCCACCCGAGGGACTCTGGATGAAAAACTGTTTTTT. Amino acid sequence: CATRGTLDEKLFF.

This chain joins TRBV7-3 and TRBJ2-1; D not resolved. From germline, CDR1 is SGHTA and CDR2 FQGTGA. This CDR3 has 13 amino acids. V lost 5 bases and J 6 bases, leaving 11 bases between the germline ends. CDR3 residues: CASSEITSNEQFF. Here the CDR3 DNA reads TGTGCCAGCAGCGAGATAACTTCCAATGAGCAGTTCTTC.

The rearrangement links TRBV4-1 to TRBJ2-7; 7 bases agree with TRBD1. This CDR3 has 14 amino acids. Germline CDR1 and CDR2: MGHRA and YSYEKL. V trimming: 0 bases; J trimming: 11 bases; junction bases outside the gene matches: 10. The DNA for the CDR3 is TGCGCCAGCAGCCAAGATAAGGTCGGGGACAGAAAGTACTTC. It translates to CASSQDKVGDRKYF.

In DNA, the CDR3 is TGTGCCAGCAGTCCCCTAGGACTAGCGGAACAAGAGACCCAGTACTTC. This codes for CASSPLGLAEQETQYF. The chain combines TRBV27 with TRBJ2-5, with 10 nucleotides matching TRBD2. V lost 5 bases and J lost 2; bases outside the gene matches: 8. Germline assignment: CDR1 MNHEY and CDR2 SMNVEV (reference sequence). The CDR3 is 16 amino acids.

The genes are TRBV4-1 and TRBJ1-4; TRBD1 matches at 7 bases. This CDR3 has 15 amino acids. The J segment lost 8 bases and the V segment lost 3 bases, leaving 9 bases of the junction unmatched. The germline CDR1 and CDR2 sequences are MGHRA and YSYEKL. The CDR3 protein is CASSQAQGSSEKLFF. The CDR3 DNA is TGCGCCAGCAGCCAGGCACAGGGGTCGTCGGAAAAACTGTTTTTT.

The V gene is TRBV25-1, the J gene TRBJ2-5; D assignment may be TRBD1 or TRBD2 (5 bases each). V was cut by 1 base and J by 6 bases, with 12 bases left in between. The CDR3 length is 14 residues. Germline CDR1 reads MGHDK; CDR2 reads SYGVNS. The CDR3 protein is CASSEWRGDQTQYF. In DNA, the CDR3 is TGTGCCAGCAGTGAATGGAGAGGGGACCAGACCCAGTACTTC.

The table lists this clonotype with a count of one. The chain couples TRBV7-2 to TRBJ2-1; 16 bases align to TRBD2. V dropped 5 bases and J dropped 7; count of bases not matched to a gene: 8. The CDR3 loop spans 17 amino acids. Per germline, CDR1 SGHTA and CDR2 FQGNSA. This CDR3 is CASSDEGLAGGSNEQFF. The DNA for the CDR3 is TGTGCCAGCAGCGATGAGGGACTAGCGGGGGGGTCTAATGAGCAGTTCTTC.

The CDR3 region has the DNA TGCAGCGCCGGGAGGGATAACACTGAAGCTTTCTTT. It codes for CSAGRDNTEAFF. The V and J genes are TRBV29-1 and TRBJ1-1; D uncertain. CDR3 size: 12 residues. V lost 7 bases and J 2 bases, leaving 11 bases between the germline ends. The germline V gene encodes CDR1 SQVTM and CDR2 ANQGSEA. The whole variable domain, filled in from reference TRBV29-1 and TRBJ1-1, reads SAVISQKPSRDICQRGTSLTIQCQVDSQVTMMFWYRQQPGQSLTLIATANQGSEATYESGFVIDKFPISRPNLTFSTLTVSNMSPEDSSIYLCSAGRDNTEAFFGQGTRLTVV.

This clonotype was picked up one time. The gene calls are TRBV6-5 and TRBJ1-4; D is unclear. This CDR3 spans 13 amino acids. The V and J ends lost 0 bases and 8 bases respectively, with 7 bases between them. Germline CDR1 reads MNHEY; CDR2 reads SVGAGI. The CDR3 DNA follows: TGTGCCAGCAGTTACTCATACAGCGAAAAACTGTTTTTT. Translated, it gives CASSYSYSEKLFF.

As DNA, the CDR3 is TGTGCCAGCTCACCGGCTACCGGGGATCGAGGCTACACCTTC. It translates to CASSPATGDRGYTF. V gene TRBV18 combines with J gene TRBJ1-2; D uncertain. The CDR3 totals 14 residues. Germline V gene data show CDR1 as KGHSH and CDR2 as LQKENI. The V end was cut by 3 bases, the J end by 8 bases, with 16 bases between. The whole variable domain, remainder taken from reference TRBV18 and TRBJ1-2, is NAGVMQNPRHLVRRRGQEARLRCSPMKGHSHVYWYRQLPEEGLKFMVYLQKENIIDESGMPKERFSAEFPKEGPSILRIQQVVRGDSAAYFCASSPATGDRGYTFGSGTRLTVV.

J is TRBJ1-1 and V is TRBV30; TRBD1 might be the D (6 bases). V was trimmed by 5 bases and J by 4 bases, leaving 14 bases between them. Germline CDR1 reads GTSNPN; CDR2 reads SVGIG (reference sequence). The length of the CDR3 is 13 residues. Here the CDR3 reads CAWLRGVGTEAFF. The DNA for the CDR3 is TGTGCCTGGTTAAGGGGGGTGGGCACTGAAGCTTTCTTT.

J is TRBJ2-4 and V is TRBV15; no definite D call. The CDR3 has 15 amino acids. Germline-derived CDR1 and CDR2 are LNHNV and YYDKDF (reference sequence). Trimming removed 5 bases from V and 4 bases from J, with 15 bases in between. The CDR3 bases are TGTGCCACCAGCTCCAGACGGGCAGCGAAAAACATTCAGTACTTC. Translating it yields CATSSRRAAKNIQYF.

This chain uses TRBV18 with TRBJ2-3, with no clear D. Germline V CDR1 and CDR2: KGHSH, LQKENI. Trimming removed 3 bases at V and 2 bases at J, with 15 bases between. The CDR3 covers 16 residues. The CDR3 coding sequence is TGTGCCAGCTCACCCCCCGGTCGCCAGTACACAGATACGCAGTATTTT. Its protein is CASSPPGRQYTDTQYF.

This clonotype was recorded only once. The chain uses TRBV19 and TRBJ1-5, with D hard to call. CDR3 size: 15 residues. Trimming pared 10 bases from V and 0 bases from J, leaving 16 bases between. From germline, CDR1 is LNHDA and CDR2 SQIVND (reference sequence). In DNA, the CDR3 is TGTGCCACCCTTATGAGGGCTTATAGCAATCAGCCCCAGCATTTT. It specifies CATLMRAYSNQPQHF.

In nucleotides, the CDR3 is TGTGCCAGCAGTTACGGGGACAGGGGGCTTCAGTACTTC. It translates to CASSYGDRGLQYF. The rearrangement joins TRBV6-5 to TRBJ2-7; 12 bases line up with TRBD1. CDR3 length: 13 amino acids. The germline CDR1 and CDR2 sequences are MNHEY and SVGAGI. V was pared by 2 bases and J by 10 bases, with 3 bases of the junction left unmatched.